Listed below are T cell receptor beta chains from one sample, sequenced in a study of blood T cell repertoires in COVID-19. Using immunoSEQ multiplex PCR, the repertoire was profiled, and TCRdb retains in-frame clones only, with some absent. The profile covers around 120,000 clones, with approximately 80% appearing a single time and more than 1.5% taken by the ten largest. Sequencing used peripheral blood. The receptors stem from a man between 65 and 85 years old with acute or convalescent COVID-19. CDR3s include the opening cysteine and the closing phenylalanine or tryptophan. D genes are given only for firm matches. Expanded clones are given a class, and other clones once, few, many or no size at all.

CDR3 protein	CDR3 DNA	J gene	D gene	clone size	V gene
CAWSDQQNQPQHF	TGTGCCTGGAGTGACCAACAGAATCAGCCCCAGCATTTT	TRBJ1-5	.	few	TRBV30
CASNRGQSGNGYTF	TGTGCCAGCAACAGGGGGCAGTCAGGCAATGGCTACACCTTC	TRBJ1-2	TRBD1	.	TRBV2
CASSLQGTWEKLFF	TGTGCCAGCAGCTTACAGGGTACATGGGAAAAACTGTTTTTT	TRBJ1-4	.	.	TRBV6-5
CATQRQGITEAFF	TGTGCCACACAGCGACAGGGAATCACTGAAGCTTTCTTT	TRBJ1-1	TRBD1	.	TRBV12-3/TRBV12-4
CASSLADTRTDTQYF	TGCGCCAGCAGCTTGGCGGACACCCGCACAGATACGCAGTATTTT	TRBJ2-3	.	.	TRBV5-1
CASSWDRGISGELFF	TGTGCCAGCAGCTGGGACAGGGGGATCTCCGGGGAGCTGTTTTTT	TRBJ2-2	TRBD1	once	TRBV5-8
CASSQAGQRNYGYTF	TGCGCCAGCAGCCAAGCGGGACAGCGTAACTATGGCTACACCTTC	TRBJ1-2	TRBD1	once	TRBV4-1
CASSLVREGYGYTF	TGTGCCAGCAGCTTGGTGCGGGAGGGCTATGGCTACACCTTC	TRBJ1-2	.	.	TRBV5-5
CASSPGQMNTEAFF	TGTGCCAGCAGCCCGGGACAGATGAACACTGAAGCTTTCTTT	TRBJ1-1	TRBD1	.	TRBV4-2
CASSFSDRPGGQETQYF	TGCGCCAGCAGCTTTTCCGACAGGCCGGGGGGGCAAGAGACCCAGTACTTC	TRBJ2-5	TRBD2	.	TRBV5-1
CASSQGQSLTYEQYF	TGTGCCAGCAGCCAAGGACAGTCCTTAACCTACGAGCAGTACTTC	TRBJ2-7	.	.	TRBV25-1
CSAQDGEPLHF	TGCAGTGCTCAAGACGGGGAGCCCCTCCACTTT	TRBJ1-6	.	.	TRBV20-1
CSASWTGGAYGYTF	TGCAGTGCTAGTTGGACAGGGGGCGCCTATGGCTACACCTTC	TRBJ1-2	TRBD1	few	TRBV20-1
CASRKQGYYEQYF	TGTGCCAGCAGGAAACAGGGGTACTACGAGCAGTACTTC	TRBJ2-7	TRBD1	.	TRBV11-2
CSGGQGSYGYTF	TGCAGCGGCGGACAGGGCTCCTATGGCTACACCTTC	TRBJ1-2	TRBD1	.	TRBV29-1
CASSLEAGTEAFF	TGTGCCAGCAGCCTGGAAGCGGGCACTGAAGCTTTCTTT	TRBJ1-1	.	.	TRBV6-5
CASSSDRGPYGYTF	TGTGCCAGCAGCTCAGACAGGGGGCCGTATGGCTACACCTTC	TRBJ1-2	TRBD1	once	TRBV7-2
CAWSGRDRYNEQFF	TGTGCCTGGAGTGGCCGGGACAGGTACAATGAGCAGTTCTTC	TRBJ2-1	TRBD1	.	TRBV30
CASSREGRGTEAFF	TGTGCCAGCAGTAGAGAGGGTCGGGGCACTGAAGCTTTCTTT	TRBJ1-1	.	.	TRBV6-5
CASRPGGGGYTF	TGTGCCAGCAGACCAGGGGGCGGTGGCTACACCTTC	TRBJ1-2	TRBD1	.	TRBV6-5
CASTSLQGDEQYF	TGTGCCAGCACCTCTCTACAGGGCGACGAGCAGTACTTC	TRBJ2-7	.	.	TRBV6-5
CASSYSREAIGTIYF	TGTGCCAGCAGTTACTCGAGGGAAGCTATTGGCACCATATATTTT	TRBJ1-3	.	.	TRBV6-5
CSARTPEQYF	TGCAGTGCTAGAACACCCGAGCAGTACTTC	TRBJ2-7	.	.	TRBV20-1
CASRGQGAGNTGELFF	TGTGCCAGCAGGGGACAGGGGGCAGGGAACACCGGGGAGCTGTTTTTT	TRBJ2-2	TRBD1	.	TRBV28
CASSPVNRHCPTYEQYF	TGTGCCAGCAGCCCCGTAAACAGGCACTGCCCAACCTACGAGCAGTACTTC	TRBJ2-7	.	.	TRBV11-3
CASSPQGMKNSPLHF	TGTGCCAGCAGCCCACAGGGGATGAAGAATTCACCCCTCCACTTT	TRBJ1-6	TRBD1	.	TRBV14
CASSLSGNTEAFF	TGTGCCAGCAGCTTATCGGGGAACACTGAAGCTTTCTTT	TRBJ1-1	.	.	TRBV7-9
CASSDRGWNTEAFF	TGTGCCAGTAGTGACAGGGGGTGGAACACTGAAGCTTTCTTT	TRBJ1-1	TRBD1	.	TRBV19
CASSLNGDGYTF	TGCGCCAGCAGCTTGAACGGAGATGGCTACACCTTC	TRBJ1-2	.	.	TRBV5-1
CASSSNSGGAQETQYF	TGTGCCAGCAGTTCCAATAGCGGGGGGGCCCAAGAGACCCAGTACTTC	TRBJ2-5	TRBD2	once	TRBV28
CASSLGRSADEQYF	TGTGCCAGCAGCTTAGGCCGATCCGCGGACGAGCAGTACTTC	TRBJ2-7	.	few	TRBV7-9
CASSSQRSTDTQYF	TGTGCCAGCAGCTCCCAGCGGAGCACAGATACGCAGTATTTT	TRBJ2-3	.	few	TRBV7-9
CASSFRETQYF	TGTGCCAGCAGTTTCCGAGAGACCCAGTACTTC	TRBJ2-5	.	.	TRBV27
CASSLGGPSNTEAFF	TGTGCCAGCAGCTTAGGCGGGCCATCTAACACTGAAGCTTTCTTT	TRBJ1-1	.	.	TRBV7-9
CATSALGGDRAQYF	TGTGCCACCAGTGCCTTAGGCGGGGACAGGGCCCAGTATTTT	TRBJ2-3	TRBD1	.	TRBV24-1
CASSQVHSGETQYF	TGTGCCAGCAGCCAAGTTCATAGCGGAGAGACCCAGTACTTC	TRBJ2-5	.	.	TRBV3-1/TRBV3-2
CASRQGVGDTQYF	TGTGCCAGCAGGCAGGGGGTGGGAGATACGCAGTATTTT	TRBJ2-3	TRBD1	once	TRBV6-5
CASSSTGSYEQYF	TGTGCCAGTAGTTCAACAGGGTCCTACGAGCAGTACTTC	TRBJ2-7	.	.	TRBV19
CASSATGSNYGYTF	TGTGCCAGCAGTGCGACAGGATCAAACTATGGCTACACCTTC	TRBJ1-2	.	.	TRBV6-4
CASSQSADQPQHF	TGTGCCAGCAGCCAAAGCGCCGATCAGCCCCAGCATTTT	TRBJ1-5	.	few	TRBV3-1/TRBV3-2
CASSSSGIVSSGNTIYF	TGTGCCAGTAGTAGTTCAGGGATTGTCTCATCTGGAAACACCATATATTTT	TRBJ1-3	.	.	TRBV19
CSVERGTGGNEQYF	TGCAGCGTTGAAAGGGGGACAGGGGGCAACGAGCAGTACTTC	TRBJ2-7	TRBD1	.	TRBV29-1
CASSPSLGARTGELFF	TGTGCCAGCAGCCCTTCTTTGGGTGCTAGGACCGGGGAGCTGTTTTTT	TRBJ2-2	.	.	TRBV5-5
CASSIGQGRGYTF	TGTGCCAGTAGTATCGGACAGGGCCGGGGCTACACCTTC	TRBJ1-2	TRBD1	few	TRBV19
CASSQGGGSSYEQYF	TGTGCCAGCAGCCAAGGGGGGGGGAGCTCCTACGAGCAGTACTTC	TRBJ2-7	TRBD2	.	TRBV4-2
CASALAAGSEKLFF	TGTGCCAGCGCACTCGCGGCGGGGTCTGAAAAACTGTTTTTT	TRBJ1-4	.	.	TRBV9
CASSTHSGGASGNTIYF	TGTGCCAGCAGTACCCACTCAGGGGGCGCTTCCGGAAACACCATATATTTT	TRBJ1-3	TRBD1	.	TRBV9
CASSSPGGSAYNEQFF	TGTGCCAGCAGTTCTCCAGGGGGAAGCGCCTACAATGAGCAGTTCTTC	TRBJ2-1	TRBD1	.	TRBV28
CASSLRGRLSSGNTIYF	TGTGCCAGCAGCTTAAGAGGCCGACTTTCCTCTGGAAACACCATATATTTT	TRBJ1-3	.	.	TRBV7-8
CASSLQGVIGYNEQFF	TGCGCCAGCAGCTTGCAGGGGGTCATTGGGTACAATGAGCAGTTCTTC	TRBJ2-1	TRBD1	.	TRBV5-1
CASSLSRGTSTDTQYF	TGCGCCAGCAGCCTCTCGCGGGGGACTAGCACAGATACGCAGTATTTT	TRBJ2-3	TRBD2	.	TRBV5-1
CASSDHLTPIAKNIQYF	TGTGCCAGCAGTGACCACCTGACACCAATAGCCAAAAACATTCAGTACTTC	TRBJ2-4	.	.	TRBV2
CASSLDVGSGGGDTQYF	TGTGCCAGCAGCTTGGACGTTGGTAGCGGGGGCGGGGATACGCAGTATTTT	TRBJ2-3	TRBD2	.	TRBV5-4